What follows are 25 T cell receptor beta chains derived from one specimen sequenced in a study of vaccination effects on CD4 cells after COVID-19 (dated by TCRdb to between 2021 and 2023). After 10 days of culture, CD4+ T cells were isolated with the EasySep CD4+ T cell isolation kit. Two doses of either the BNT162b2 or the mRNA-1273 mRNA SARS-CoV-2 vaccine were administered to participants. No antigen has been assigned to these receptors. The library was made by the immunoSEQ multiplex PCR assay. The source is immuneACCESS, and TCRdb retained only in-frame sequences with V and J called. Part of the clones is not carried over; for the studies checked, unresolved V genes explain less than half of this, and the remainder is unexplained. The sample table holds fewer than 85,000 clones, of which around 70% were seen once. The ten largest clonotypes hold approximately 2% of the sample. Material: CD4+ T cells from PBMCs cultured without peptide, obtained after COVID-19 vaccination. The receptor source for this set is a human donor who received a COVID-19 vaccine.

The chain has TRBV6-5 and TRBJ2-5; TRBD2 agrees at 11 bases. Trimming removed 7 bases from V and 7 bases from J; junction bases left unmatched: 8. Per germline, CDR1 MNHEY and CDR2 SVGAGI. The length of the CDR3 is 14 residues. The CDR3 is CASNLAGGELTQYF. CDR3 bases: TGTGCCAGCAACCTAGCGGGGGGAGAATTGACCCAGTACTTC.

The chain links TRBV5-8 to TRBJ1-6, with D tentatively TRBD1 (5 bases). The CDR3 is made up of 15 amino acids. CDR1 is SGHTS, CDR2 YDEGEE, per germline. The V end lost 4 bases, the J end lost 10 bases, and 18 bases lay between the germline ends. This chain's CDR3 is CASSPEGRGWSPLHF. The CDR3 coding sequence is TGTGCCAGCAGCCCGGAGGGTAGGGGTTGGTCACCCCTCCACTTT.

This chain links TRBV7-2 with TRBJ1-5, with D uncertain. The CDR3 runs to 15 residues. V was cut by 0 bases and J by 3 bases, with 9 bases left in between. Germline-derived CDR1 and CDR2 are SGHTA and FQGNSA. CDR3: CASSLAHSYNQPQHF. The CDR3 nucleotides read TGTGCCAGCAGCTTAGCGCACAGCTACAATCAGCCCCAGCATTTT.

This clone turned up a few times. The chain uses TRBV5-6 and TRBJ2-7; 7 positions agree with TRBD2. Germline V lookup: CDR1 SGHDT, CDR2 YYEEEE. The CDR3 spans 15 residues. The V segment lost 1 base and the J segment 3 bases; nucleotides outside the gene matches: 7. CDR3 sequence (DNA): TGTGCCAGCAGCTTGTCTGGACTAGGGGTCTACGAGCAGTACGTC. It translates to CASSLSGLGVYEQYV.

The gene calls are TRBV5-1 and TRBJ2-3; D is uncertain. The CDR3 sequence is 15 residues long. Germline V gene sequence: CDR1 SGHRS, CDR2 YFSETQ. The V end lost 2 bases, the J end lost 5 bases, and 15 bases lay between the germline ends. In nucleotides, the CDR3 is TGCGCCAGCAGCTTTAACTCAGCGACGGGAGATACGCAGTATTTT. Protein: CASSFNSATGDTQYF. Full variable domain (remainder filled in from reference TRBV5-1 and TRBJ2-3): KAGVTQTPRYLIKTRGQQVTLSCSPISGHRSVSWYQQTPGQGLQFLFEYFSETQRNKGNFPGRFSGRQFSNSRSEMNVSTLELGDSALYLCASSFNSATGDTQYFGPGTRLTVL.

This chain connects TRBV29-1 to TRBJ1-2; possibly TRBD1 for D (5 bases). Germline CDR1 is SQVTM and CDR2 is ANQGSEA. Trimming took 7 bases from V and 0 from J, leaving 15 bases between them. This CDR3 comprises 14 residues. The CDR3 DNA sequence: TGCAGCGCCACACAGGAGAATGCTAACTATGGCTACACCTTC. Its translation: CSATQENANYGYTF.

V usage is TRBV24-1 and J usage is TRBJ1-2; no clear D gene. Trimming removed 4 bases from V and 3 bases from J, with 14 bases in between. Germline CDR1 reads KGHDR; CDR2 reads SFDVKD. This CDR3 is built from 15 residues. The CDR3 is CATSDPREGYYGYTF. CDR3 coding DNA: TGTGCCACCAGTGACCCCCGGGAGGGCTACTATGGCTACACCTTC.

V usage is TRBV10-3 and J usage is TRBJ2-2; the D gene is possibly TRBD1 (5 bases). The germline gives CDR1 ENHRY, CDR2 SYGVKD. This CDR3 has 16 residues. The germline V and J ends were trimmed by 3 bases and 3 bases, with 14 bases remaining between them. The CDR3 reads CAISDITGADTGELFF. The DNA of the CDR3 is TGTGCCATCAGTGATATAACAGGCGCTGACACCGGGGAGCTGTTTTTT.

This chain joins TRBV4-1 and TRBJ1-1, with D maybe TRBD1 (5 bases). V was trimmed by 0 bases and J by 4 bases, leaving 15 bases between them. CDR3 size: 16 residues. Germline CDR1 and CDR2: MGHRA and YSYEKL. This CDR3 is CASSQEGGVLGTEAFF. CDR3 nucleotides: TGCGCCAGCAGCCAAGAGGGGGGGGTTTTGGGCACTGAAGCTTTCTTT.

This clone was seen repeatedly, ten times or more. This chain joins TRBV19 and TRBJ2-2, with D unclear. The CDR3 has 15 residues. CDR1 and CDR2 (germline): LNHDA, SQIVND (reference sequence). V was pared by 6 bases and J by 2 bases, with 13 bases between. CDR3 sequence reads: CASRPWTENTGELFF. Written as DNA, the CDR3 is TGTGCCAGTAGACCCTGGACCGAAAACACCGGGGAGCTGTTTTTT. Using reference TRBV19 and TRBJ2-2 for the parts outside the CDR3, the full variable domain is DGGITQSPKYLFRKEGQNVTLSCEQNLNHDAMYWYRQDPGQGLRLIYYSQIVNDFQKGDIAEGYSVSREKKESFPLTVTSAQKNPTAFYLCASRPWTENTGELFFGEGSRLTVL.

The chain is built from TRBV6-6 and TRBJ2-5; 9 positions match TRBD1. Germline V gene data show CDR1 as MNHNY and CDR2 as SVGAGI (reference sequence). The CDR3 length is 16 residues. V lost 0 bases, J lost 5 bases, and 7 bases stayed unmatched. This chain's CDR3 is CASSYSLGQGWETQYF. Here the CDR3 DNA reads TGTGCCAGCAGTTACTCGCTTGGACAGGGGTGGGAGACCCAGTACTTC.

The CDR3 coding sequence is TGTGCCAGCAAGGGACAGGAGGGTTCCTACGAGCAGTACGTC. It encodes CASKGQEGSYEQYV. The chain joins TRBV5-5 to TRBJ2-7; 8 bases line up with TRBD1. J lost 1 base, V lost 6 bases, and 6 bases had no gene match. CDR3 length: 14 residues. Germline-derived CDR1 and CDR2 are SGHKS and YYEKEE (reference sequence).

V and J are TRBV19 and TRBJ1-2; no definite D call. V was pared by 3 bases and J by 1 base, with 6 bases between. The CDR3 runs to 13 residues. Germline CDR1 and CDR2: LNHDA and SQIVND (reference sequence). DNA for the CDR3: TGTGCCAGTAGTATGTGGAATAACTATGGCTACACCTTC. As protein: CASSMWNNYGYTF.

The V gene is TRBV4-3, the J gene TRBJ1-6; D ambiguous. Germline values: CDR1 LGHNA, CDR2 YSLEER. There are 16 residues in the CDR3. Trimming left V 1 base short and J 1 base short, with 8 bases between. Here the CDR3 reads CASSQGGQSYNSPLHF. The CDR3 DNA follows: TGCGCCAGCAGCCAAGGTGGGCAGTCCTATAATTCACCCCTCCACTTT.

This clone was found once. This rearrangement joins TRBV5-4 to TRBJ1-6, with D unresolved. The CDR3 runs 16 residues. The germline CDR1 and CDR2 sequences are SGHNT and YYREEE (reference sequence). V lost 0 bases, J lost 13 bases, and 20 bases lay in between. In DNA, the CDR3 is TGTGCCAGCAGCTTGGGGCTGGGCGGAGGGCCGGGCCCCCTCCACTTT. It encodes CASSLGLGGGPGPLHF.

The chain couples TRBV19 to TRBJ1-6; the match to TRBD1 covers 10 bases. This CDR3 has 14 amino acids. Per germline, CDR1 LNHDA and CDR2 SQIVND (reference sequence). V dropped 4 bases and J dropped 7; count of bases not matched to a gene: 1. For the CDR3, the DNA is TGTGCCAGTAGTAGGGACAGGGGAAATTCACCCCTCCACTTT. The encoded protein is CASSRDRGNSPLHF.

This rearrangement joins TRBV5-1 to TRBJ2-7; 7 positions agree with TRBD1. With V trimmed by 4 bases and J by 0 bases, 4 bases remained unmatched. The length of the CDR3 is 14 residues. The V gene's germline CDR1 is SGHRS and CDR2 YFSETQ. In nucleotides, the CDR3 is TGCGCCAGCAGCCCCGGGACAGACTCCTACGAGCAGTACGTC. Amino acid sequence: CASSPGTDSYEQYV.

This clone showed up just a few times. The rearrangement joins TRBV7-2 to TRBJ2-5; TRBD1 or TRBD2 may be the D gene (6 bases each). The CDR3 consists of 15 residues. Germline CDR1 SGHTA, CDR2 FQGNSA. Trimming shortened V by 2 bases and J by 7 bases, and 17 bases separated the two germline ends. CDR3 bases: TGTGCCAGCAGCTTACCGGGGGCTAGTGGGGTGACCCAGTACTTC. Protein product: CASSLPGASGVTQYF.

This sequence joins TRBV5-1 and TRBJ1-1; TRBD1 is a possible D gene (5 bases). The CDR3 loop spans 15 amino acids. Germline CDR1 and CDR2: SGHRS and YFSETQ. Trimming took 0 bases from V and 0 from J, leaving 9 bases between them. The CDR3 region is CASSLVAGLNTEAFF. DNA for the CDR3: TGCGCCAGCAGCTTGGTGGCGGGGCTGAACACTGAAGCTTTCTTT.

The V call is TRBV19, the J call TRBJ1-6; the D is unclear. Germline V CDR1 and CDR2: LNHDA, SQIVND (reference sequence). V was cut by 4 bases and J by 11 bases, with 21 bases left in between. CDR3 length: 16 residues. The chain's CDR3 is CASSNTWTSGRTPLHF. CDR3 DNA: TGTGCCAGTAGTAACACCTGGACCTCGGGAAGGACACCCCTCCACTTT.

The chain uses TRBV4-2 and TRBJ1-1; maybe TRBD1 (6 bases). Germline CDR1 reads LGHNA; CDR2 reads YNFKEQ. Trimming cost V 3 bases and J 3 bases, with 11 bases left between them. There are 14 residues in the CDR3. In DNA, the CDR3 is TGTGCCAGCAGCCAGGAAAGGGGGGACACTGAAGCTTTCTTT. Amino acid sequence: CASSQERGDTEAFF.

This rearrangement joins TRBV10-2 to TRBJ2-7; D is possibly TRBD2 (5 bases). The CDR3 length is 14 residues. Per germline, CDR1 WSHSY and CDR2 SAAADI. V lost 6 bases and J lost 0, with 12 bases in between. The CDR3 nucleotides read TGCGCCAGCAGATCGGAGAGGGTCTCCTACGAGCAGTACGTC. It codes for CASRSERVSYEQYV.

The rearrangement uses TRBV4-2 and TRBJ1-4, with unresolved D. The V and J ends lost 1 base and 1 base respectively, with 7 bases between them. CDR1 LGHNA and CDR2 YNFKEQ come from the germline V gene. The CDR3 extends over 15 amino acids. CDR3 loop: CASSQAEGTNEKLFF. In nucleotides, the CDR3 is TGTGCCAGCAGCCAAGCGGAGGGAACTAATGAAAAACTGTTTTTT.

CDR3 loop: CASSLDTTQETQYF. The CDR3, as DNA: TGCGCCAGCAGCTTGGATACTACCCAAGAGACCCAGTACTTC. The J gene is TRBJ2-5, the V gene TRBV5-1; D gene ambiguous. The CDR3 has 14 residues. CDR1 and CDR2 (germline): SGHRS, YFSETQ. V was clipped by 0 bases and J by 1 base, with 7 bases between them. Supplemented by reference TRBV5-1 and TRBJ2-5, the full variable domain reads KAGVTQTPRYLIKTRGQQVTLSCSPISGHRSVSWYQQTPGQGLQFLFEYFSETQRNKGNFPGRFSGRQFSNSRSEMNVSTLELGDSALYLCASSLDTTQETQYFGPGTRLLVL.

This chain joins TRBV5-1 and TRBJ1-2, with 9 bases that match TRBD1. This CDR3 region has 15 residues. J lost 2 bases, V lost 0 bases, and 2 bases had no gene match. CDR1 and CDR2 (germline): SGHRS, YFSETQ. The CDR3 is CASSLVTGGNYGYTF. CDR3 nucleotides: TGCGCCAGCAGCTTGGTGACAGGGGGGAACTATGGCTACACCTTC. The full variable domain, with the rest looked up from reference TRBV5-1 and TRBJ1-2, is KAGVTQTPRYLIKTRGQQVTLSCSPISGHRSVSWYQQTPGQGLQFLFEYFSETQRNKGNFPGRFSGRQFSNSRSEMNVSTLELGDSALYLCASSLVTGGNYGYTFGSGTRLTVV.